These 9 T cell receptor beta chains were sequenced from one sample in a study of early T cells in non-severe SARS-CoV-2 infection. TCRdb re-derived calls from the 5' RACE reads in MiXCR, one entry per CDR3 protein. The table shows some 71,000 distinct CDR3 sequences, with roughly 10% occurring only once. Sample: whole blood. The receptors originated from an adult who was a healthcare worker with PCR-confirmed SARS-CoV-2 infection or an uninfected control (not recorded which).

This clonotype was counted ten times or more. V is TRBV29-1 and J is TRBJ2-3; the match to TRBD2 covers 10 bases. Germline CDR1 reads SQVTM; CDR2 reads ANQGSEA. There are 15 residues in the CDR3. V trimming: 7 bases; J trimming: 4 bases; junction bases outside the gene matches: 11. In DNA form, the CDR3 reads TGCAGCGACCGCCGTGGACTAGCGGAGTCAGATACGCAGTATTTT. This translates into CSDRRGLAESDTQYF.

The V gene is TRBV30, the J gene TRBJ2-3; TRBD2 aligns across 8 bases. CDR1 and CDR2 from the germline V gene are GTSNPN and SVGIG (reference sequence). CDR3 size: 15 residues. V was pared by 3 bases and J by 2 bases, with 7 bases of the junction left unmatched. CDR3 DNA sequence: TGTGCCTGGAGCCGAGCGGGGGCGAACACAGATACGCAGTATTTT. Protein product: CAWSRAGANTDTQYF.

The chain joins TRBV12-3 or TRBV12-4 to TRBJ2-2; D may be TRBD2 (5 bases). Trimming took 7 bases from V and 5 from J, leaving 17 bases between them. The CDR3 covers 15 residues. Here the CDR3 reads CASMMRTLGTGELFF. As DNA, the CDR3 is TGTGCCAGCATGATGAGGACTCTGGGGACCGGGGAGCTGTTTTTT.

This clonotype was observed a handful of times. The chain links TRBV7-2 to TRBJ2-5, with D possibly being TRBD1 or TRBD2 (5 bases each). CDR3 size: 16 residues. The germline V and J ends were trimmed by 2 bases and 2 bases, with 15 bases remaining between them. The V gene's germline CDR1 is SGHTA and CDR2 FQGNSA. The CDR3: CASSLMGPLNQETQYF. The CDR3 region has the DNA TGTGCCAGCAGCTTAATGGGACCTCTGAATCAAGAGACCCAGTACTTC.

This clonotype was seen a handful of times. This chain uses TRBV2 with TRBJ2-7; D might be TRBD1 or TRBD2, each matching 5 bases. The CDR3 has 15 amino acids. The ends were cut back, 5 bases at V and 3 bases at J, with 17 bases in the middle. CDR1 is SNHLY, CDR2 FYNNEI, per germline. The chain's CDR3 is CASSLSGTLSYEQYF. DNA of the CDR3: TGTGCCAGCAGTCTATCCGGGACGCTAAGCTACGAGCAGTACTTC. Full variable domain (outside the CDR3, taken from reference TRBV2 and TRBJ2-7): EPEVTQTPSHQVTQMGQEVILRCVPISNHLYFYWYRQILGQKVEFLVSFYNNEISEKSEIFDDQFSVERPDGSNFTLKIRSTKLEDSAMYFCASSLSGTLSYEQYFGPGTRLTVT.

This clonotype has at least ten counts. This chain links TRBV4-1 with TRBJ2-1; 7 nucleotides line up with TRBD1. Germline V CDR1 and CDR2: MGHRA, YSYEKL. The CDR3 contains 16 residues. Trimming at V came to 0 bases and at J to 7 bases, leaving 9 bases not matched to a gene. This chain's CDR3 is CASSQDEQGWRNEQFF. DNA of the CDR3: TGCGCCAGCAGCCAAGACGAACAGGGGTGGAGGAATGAGCAGTTCTTC.

This clonotype showed up just a few times. The genes are TRBV20-1 and TRBJ2-7, with TRBD2 as a possible D gene (6 bases). The CDR3 length is 12 residues. V was trimmed by 5 bases and J by 2 bases, leaving 10 bases between them. The germline CDR1 and CDR2 sequences are DFQATT and SNEGSKA (reference sequence). The CDR3 protein is CSASGTPYEQYF. The DNA of the CDR3 is TGCAGTGCTTCCGGGACTCCCTACGAGCAGTACTTC.

This clonotype turned up a few times. The chain is built from TRBV7-9 and TRBJ2-7; D might be TRBD1 or TRBD2, each matching 5 bases. CDR3 size: 12 residues. V dropped 8 bases and J dropped 1 base, with 9 bases sitting between them. CDR1 and CDR2 (germline): SEHNR, FQNEAQ (reference sequence). CDR3 region: CASGDGSYEQYF. The CDR3 coding sequence is TGTGCCAGCGGGGACGGATCCTACGAGCAGTACTTC. The full variable domain, its missing parts supplied by reference TRBV7-9 and TRBJ2-7, is DTGVSQNPRHKITKRGQNVTFRCDPISEHNRLYWYRQTLGQGPEFLTYFQNEAQLEKSRLLSDRFSAERPKGSFSTLEIQRTEQGDSAMYLCASGDGSYEQYFGPGTRLTVT.

This clonotype was detected a few times. The rearrangement links TRBV5-4 to TRBJ2-2; TRBD1 or TRBD2 may be the D gene (5 bases each). The CDR3 has 15 amino acids. In germline, CDR1 is SGHNT, CDR2 YYREEE (reference sequence). Trimming removed 4 bases from V and 4 bases from J, with 14 bases in between. The CDR3 is CASSQGGGSTGELFF. The CDR3 nucleotides are TGTGCCAGCAGCCAAGGTGGGGGTTCCACCGGGGAGCTGTTTTTT.